This TCR beta chain was identified during a study of blood T cells in healthy people across ages. Notes on the study in general: Relative to aged donors, long-lived donors carried more naive CD4+ cells and displayed higher diversity. In older individuals, TCR beta diversity per million T cells was lower, falling roughly linearly with age.

The use of a sample-barcoded 5' primer and a J-beta primer mix characterized a second PCR of roughly 7 to 11 cycles. TCRdb redid the calling of the 5' RACE reads with MiXCR, one entry per CDR3 protein. Of 1.5 million to 2 million distinct CDR3 sequences detected, 49% appear once; the ten largest clones hold less than 2.5%. V lost 6 bases and J lost 9, with 15 bases in between. The CDR3 has 12 amino acids. The study isolated at least 6.5 million PBMCs from each sample. This clonotype was counted a few times. Its antigen is undetermined. The chain carries TRBV12-3 or TRBV12-4 and TRBJ2-7; no firm D call. The origin of this receptor is a woman aged 40 to 50 in good health. The sequenced sample consisted of blood. CDR3 coding DNA: TGTGCCAGCAGCCAACCCGGAAACGTGCAGTACTTC. Protein sequence: CASSQPGNVQYF.